Listed below are T cell receptor beta chains from one sample, sequenced in a study of T cells after yellow fever vaccination. MiXCR was run by TCRdb on the 5' RACE reads, yielding one entry per CDR3 protein. The sample contains under 550,000 distinct CDR3 sequences, about a fifth of which appear only once. The sequencing used PBMCs, collected 21 days after the first yellow fever vaccination. The receptor set was obtained from a man aged 18-30 years who received the YFV17D yellow fever vaccine. Each CDR3 is given with its conserved first and last residue. D genes are given only for firm matches. Size values are once, few and many counts, or a class for expanded clones, and some rows have none.

V: TRBV7-2
D: .
J: TRBJ1-2
size: .
CDR3: CASSLVGEPYGYTF
DNA: TGTGCCAGCAGCTTAGTTGGGGAACCCTATGGCTACACCTTC

V: TRBV3-1
D: TRBD2
J: TRBJ2-1
size: .
CDR3: CASSAVLAGGTESSYNEQFF
DNA: TGTGCCAGCAGCGCCGTACTAGCGGGGGGCACAGAGAGCTCCTACAATGAGCAGTTCTTC

V: TRBV7-2
D: .
J: TRBJ2-5
size: many
CDR3: CASSLAPWRLQETQYF
DNA: TGTGCCAGCAGCTTAGCGCCATGGCGGCTCCAAGAGACCCAGTACTTC

V: TRBV3-1
D: TRBD2
J: TRBJ2-1
size: .
CDR3: CASSQVAGVYNEQFF
DNA: TGTGCCAGCAGCCAAGTGGCGGGGGTCTACAATGAGCAGTTCTTC

V: TRBV14
D: .
J: TRBJ2-7
size: .
CDR3: CASGQEGQVRSYEQYF
DNA: TGTGCCAGCGGCCAAGAAGGGCAGGTTAGATCCTACGAGCAGTACTTC

V: TRBV11-2
D: TRBD2
J: TRBJ2-4
size: few
CDR3: CASSLYPTSGGFKNIQYF
DNA: TGTGCCAGCAGCTTATATCCCACTAGCGGGGGTTTCAAAAACATTCAGTACTTC

V: TRBV19
D: .
J: TRBJ2-5
size: .
CDR3: CASSIQGETQYF
DNA: TGTGCCAGTAGTATTCAGGGAGAGACCCAGTACTTC

V: TRBV5-1
D: .
J: TRBJ1-1
size: few
CDR3: CASSPPGHGNTEAFF
DNA: TGCGCCAGCAGCCCACCTGGGCACGGGAACACTGAAGCTTTCTTT

V: TRBV6-5
D: .
J: TRBJ1-1
size: .
CDR3: CASSPGQLEAFF
DNA: TGTGCCAGCAGCCCCGGACAGCTTGAAGCTTTCTTT

V: TRBV5-1
D: .
J: TRBJ1-1
size: few
CDR3: CASSYNRLMNTEAFF
DNA: TGCGCCAGCAGCTACAACAGGCTTATGAACACTGAAGCTTTCTTT

V: TRBV20-1
D: TRBD1
J: TRBJ1-3
size: few
CDR3: CSARPPDRQNSGNTIYF
DNA: TGCAGTGCTAGACCCCCGGACAGGCAAAACTCTGGAAACACCATATATTTT

V: TRBV18
D: .
J: TRBJ1-2
size: .
CDR3: CASSPVQGRHGYTF
DNA: TGTGCCAGCTCACCTGTACAGGGTCGCCATGGCTACACCTTC

V: TRBV7-8
D: .
J: TRBJ1-5
size: .
CDR3: CASSLLGEYSNQPQHF
DNA: TGTGCCAGCAGCTTACTTGGGGAGTATAGCAATCAGCCCCAGCATTTT

V: TRBV4-1
D: TRBD1
J: TRBJ1-3
size: few
CDR3: CASSVLGQGAQISGNTIYF
DNA: TGCGCCAGCAGCGTGTTGGGACAGGGGGCGCAGATCTCTGGAAACACCATATATTTT

V: TRBV6-1
D: .
J: TRBJ2-7
size: .
CDR3: CASSVTGKWEQYF
DNA: TGTGCCAGCAGTGTTACAGGGAAGTGGGAGCAGTACTTC

V: TRBV7-2
D: TRBD1
J: TRBJ2-3
size: few
CDR3: CASNGQGVDTQYF
DNA: TGTGCCAGCAATGGACAGGGAGTAGATACGCAGTATTTT

V: TRBV4-1
D: TRBD1
J: TRBJ2-3
size: .
CDR3: CASSQFYPDRASTDTQYF
DNA: TGCGCCAGCAGCCAATTCTACCCGGACAGGGCTAGCACAGATACGCAGTATTTT

V: TRBV5-1
D: .
J: TRBJ2-5
size: .
CDR3: CASSLEGSVETQYF
DNA: TGCGCCAGCAGCTTGGAAGGTAGTGTGGAGACCCAGTACTTC

V: TRBV5-5
D: .
J: TRBJ2-3
size: few
CDR3: CASRARRGRSTDTQYF
DNA: TGTGCCAGCAGAGCTCGGCGGGGTCGGAGCACAGATACGCAGTATTTT

V: TRBV9
D: .
J: TRBJ2-2
size: few
CDR3: CASSSPGPSFTGELFF
DNA: TGTGCCAGCAGCTCCCCCGGGCCTTCATTCACCGGGGAGCTGTTTTTT

V: TRBV7-2
D: .
J: TRBJ1-2
size: .
CDR3: CASSLPPRGGYTF
DNA: TGTGCCAGCAGCTTACCACCCAGGGGTGGCTACACCTTC

V: TRBV29-1
D: TRBD2
J: TRBJ2-1
size: many
CDR3: CSVEERGVTYNEQFF
DNA: TGCAGCGTTGAAGAACGGGGGGTGACCTACAATGAGCAGTTCTTC

V: TRBV6-6
D: TRBD1
J: TRBJ1-6
size: few
CDR3: CAADRDRGSPLHF
DNA: TGTGCCGCCGACCGGGACAGGGGTTCACCCCTCCACTTT

V: TRBV28
D: .
J: TRBJ2-5
size: .
CDR3: CASSPATRVGETQYF
DNA: TGTGCCAGCAGCCCCGCGACGCGCGTTGGAGAGACCCAGTACTTC

V: TRBV20-1
D: TRBD1
J: TRBJ2-7
size: few
CDR3: CSARTGWGYEQYF
DNA: TGCAGTGCTAGGACAGGGTGGGGGTACGAGCAGTACTTC

V: TRBV4-3
D: TRBD1
J: TRBJ2-4
size: .
CDR3: CASSQVGTGTLGKNIQYF
DNA: TGCGCCAGCAGCCAAGTGGGGACAGGGACTCTAGGCAAAAACATTCAGTACTTC

V: TRBV7-2
D: .
J: TRBJ1-4
size: .
CDR3: CASSQAVGRNEKLFF
DNA: TGTGCCAGCAGCCAAGCGGTGGGTAGGAATGAAAAACTGTTTTTT

V: TRBV6-1
D: .
J: TRBJ2-5
size: few
CDR3: CASNYQDSHWETQYF
DNA: TGTGCCAGCAACTACCAGGACTCCCACTGGGAGACCCAGTACTTC

V: TRBV6-2/TRBV6-3
D: .
J: TRBJ2-3
size: .
CDR3: CASSDHTQYF
DNA: TGTGCCAGCAGTGACCATACGCAGTATTTT

V: TRBV29-1
D: TRBD1
J: TRBJ2-5
size: once
CDR3: CSGRDRASETQYF
DNA: TGCAGCGGCCGGGACAGGGCGTCAGAGACCCAGTACTTC

V: TRBV5-1
D: TRBD2
J: TRBJ2-1
size: many
CDR3: CASSPKAGTSSYNEQFF
DNA: TGCGCCAGCAGCCCCAAAGCGGGGACCAGCTCCTACAATGAGCAGTTCTTC

V: TRBV18
D: .
J: TRBJ1-1
size: .
CDR3: CASSPRGGGLGTEAFF
DNA: TGTGCCAGCTCACCCAGAGGCGGAGGGCTGGGCACTGAAGCTTTCTTT

V: TRBV3-1
D: TRBD2
J: TRBJ2-1
size: .
CDR3: CPSSQDLSGGANEQFF
DNA: TGTCCCAGCAGCCAAGATCTAAGCGGGGGGGCCAATGAGCAGTTCTTC

V: TRBV4-2
D: .
J: TRBJ2-3
size: .
CDR3: CASSQDQQILTDTQYF
DNA: TGTGCCAGCAGCCAAGATCAACAGATCCTCACAGATACGCAGTATTTT

V: TRBV7-2
D: TRBD1
J: TRBJ1-2
size: .
CDR3: CASSPTGTANYGYTF
DNA: TGTGCCAGCAGCCCTACCGGGACAGCAAACTATGGCTACACCTTC

V: TRBV10-3
D: .
J: TRBJ2-1
size: .
CDR3: CAISGTDSSYNEQFF
DNA: TGTGCCATCAGTGGGACCGACAGCTCCTACAATGAGCAGTTCTTC

V: TRBV3-1
D: .
J: TRBJ1-4
size: few
CDR3: CASSLSRGRLGEKLFF
DNA: TGTGCCAGCAGCCTATCCAGGGGAAGGTTGGGAGAAAAACTGTTTTTT

V: TRBV4-3
D: .
J: TRBJ2-4
size: .
CDR3: CASSQGPSDIQYF
DNA: TGCGCCAGCAGCCAAGGACCCTCAGACATTCAGTACTTC

V: TRBV18
D: .
J: TRBJ2-7
size: few
CDR3: CASSPGYRMSYEQYF
DNA: TGTGCCAGCTCACCGGGTTACAGAATGTCCTACGAGCAGTACTTC

V: TRBV2
D: TRBD1
J: TRBJ1-2
size: .
CDR3: CASSEGQFYGYTF
DNA: TGTGCCAGCAGTGAGGGACAGTTCTATGGCTACACCTTC